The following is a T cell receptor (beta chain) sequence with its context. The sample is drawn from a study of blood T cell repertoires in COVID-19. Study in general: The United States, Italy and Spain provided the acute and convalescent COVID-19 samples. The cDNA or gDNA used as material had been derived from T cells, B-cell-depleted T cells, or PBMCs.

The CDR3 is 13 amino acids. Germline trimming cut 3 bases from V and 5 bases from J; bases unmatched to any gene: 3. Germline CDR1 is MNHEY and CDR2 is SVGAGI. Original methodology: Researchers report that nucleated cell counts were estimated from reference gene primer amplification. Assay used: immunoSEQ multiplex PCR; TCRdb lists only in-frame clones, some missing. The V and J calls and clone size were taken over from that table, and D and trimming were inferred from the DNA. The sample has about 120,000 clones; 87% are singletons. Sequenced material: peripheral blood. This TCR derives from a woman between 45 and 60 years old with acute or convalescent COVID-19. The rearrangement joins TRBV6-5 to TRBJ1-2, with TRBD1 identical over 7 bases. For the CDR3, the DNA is TGTGCCAGCAGTTATACAGGGGAATATGGCTACACCTTC. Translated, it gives CASSYTGEYGYTF.